The present T cell receptor beta chain was sequenced within a study of cytomegalovirus exposure and HLA in healthy donors. Notes on the study in general: Being indistinguishable, some V segments were excluded, TRBV6-2 and TRBV6-3 among them. Analysis was carried out at a later point, and it linked a missense DCLRE1C variant to TCR beta V- and J-gene trimming.

With regard to this clone: The antigen is unknown.

The study ran its PCR with 60 Vbeta and 13 Jbeta primers. Profiling relied on immunoSEQ multiplex PCR, and the TCRdb table lists in-frame clones only, not all of them. The profile shows around 30,000 clones, about 60% of them singletons. CDR1 and CDR2 from the germline V gene are GTSNPN and SVGIG (reference sequence). Trimming removed 3 bases at V and 0 bases at J, with 11 bases between. This CDR3 is built from 14 residues. The receptor was isolated from a man between 50 and 59 years old in good health and CMV-seropositive. Sequencing was done on a sample of PBMCs. The chain is built from TRBV30 and TRBJ1-1; D not certain. The CDR3 reads CAWRVSSLNTEAFF. The CDR3 DNA reads as TGTGCCTGGAGAGTCAGTTCCTTGAACACTGAAGCTTTCTTT.